The T cell receptor (beta chain) described here comes from a study of beta chain features in type 1 diabetes. General study points: Shortening of TCRB CDR3s, moderate but significant, appeared in all four CD4+ subsets of Type 1 diabetes patients. Although PCR might favor shorter templates, it would do so equally in patients and controls. Researchers could not determine here whether HLA type influences TCRB rearrangement.

The isolated RNA, all of it, was reverse transcribed, so expressed TCRB transcripts were what got sequenced. Clones were sequenced by immunoSEQ multiplex PCR, and TCRdb holds only the in-frame ones, with some missing. The sample has about 640,000 clones, around 12% seen once. The germline V and J ends were trimmed by 0 bases and 5 bases, with 8 bases remaining between them. Germline CDR1 SGHNT, CDR2 YYREEE (reference sequence). The CDR3 has 13 residues. Purity exceeded 95% in all sorted populations. This clone was seen a few times. The antigen is unknown. At the DNA level, this CDR3 is encoded by other sequences in the same sample as well.

This chain links TRBV5-4 with TRBJ2-5; D remains ambiguous. The TCR originated in a man aged 25-45 years with type 1 diabetes. Material: naive CD4+ T cells from blood. CDR3 nucleotide sequence: TGTGCCAGCAGCTTGGGGGATTCGGAGACCCAGTACTTC. Its translation: CASSLGDSETQYF.